The 18 T cell receptor beta chains below come from one sample, sequenced in a study of cytomegalovirus exposure and HLA in healthy donors. The primer mix had 60 Vbeta and 13 Jbeta primers. Sequencing used immunoSEQ multiplex PCR; TCRdb keeps in-frame clones, though not all of them. The table shows about 180,000 clones, with 70% to 80% occurring only once. Sequencing used PBMCs. Receptors originate from a man between 60 and 75 years old in good health and CMV-seronegative.

The rearrangement uses TRBV6-5 and TRBJ2-3, with D tentatively TRBD1 (6 bases). The CDR3 is 14 residues long. Germline loops: CDR1 MNHEY, CDR2 SVGAGI. V lost 2 bases, J lost 7 bases, and 13 bases lay in between. The CDR3 DNA reads as TGTGCCAGCAGTTACGCCGGGACAAGGAATACGCAGTATTTT. It is translated as CASSYAGTRNTQYF.

The chain has TRBV14 and TRBJ2-7, with 10 nucleotides matching TRBD1. The germline gives CDR1 SGHDN, CDR2 FVKESK. This CDR3 has 16 residues. V was pared by 3 bases and J by 3 bases, with 8 bases of the junction left unmatched. The CDR3 spells CASSHHRDRGSYEQYF. As DNA, the CDR3 is TGTGCCAGCAGCCACCACCGGGACAGGGGAAGCTACGAGCAGTACTTC.

V usage is TRBV5-1 and J usage is TRBJ2-7, with a tentative D call TRBD2 (5 bases). V lost 0 bases and J lost 7, with 17 bases in between. The CDR3 is made up of 15 amino acids. From germline, CDR1 is SGHRS and CDR2 YFSETQ. CDR3 loop: CASSLEAELPGEQYF. The DNA for the CDR3 is TGCGCCAGCAGCTTGGAAGCGGAGCTCCCGGGGGAGCAGTACTTC.

The chain carries TRBV27 and TRBJ2-3, with D possibly matching TRBD2 (5 bases). V was clipped by 0 bases and J by 2 bases, with 12 bases between them. Germline CDR1 and CDR2: MNHEY and SMNVEV (reference sequence). CDR3 length: 16 amino acids. The CDR3 DNA follows: TGTGCCAGCAGTTTATCCGGAGCGGTACTCACAGATACGCAGTATTTT. This gives the protein CASSLSGAVLTDTQYF.

This clone was seen only once. The J gene is TRBJ2-1, the V gene TRBV5-1; perhaps TRBD2 as D (6 bases). With 4 bases removed from V and 2 bases from J, the gap between germline ends came to 16 bases. There are 16 residues in the CDR3. Germline CDR1 reads SGHRS; CDR2 reads YFSETQ. This CDR3 reads CASSAAGTGTYNEQFF. As DNA, the CDR3 is TGCGCCAGCAGCGCCGCCGGGACTGGAACCTACAATGAGCAGTTCTTC.

The V and J genes are TRBV5-4 and TRBJ1-1, with 8 bases lining up with TRBD1. The CDR3 is 14 amino acids. CDR1 SGHNT and CDR2 YYREEE come from the germline V gene (reference sequence). V lost 4 bases and J lost 3; bases outside the gene matches: 5. CDR3 in amino acids: CASSKDREDTEAFF. The CDR3, as DNA: TGTGCCAGCAGCAAGGACAGGGAGGACACTGAAGCTTTCTTT.

This clone has only a few counts. The chain joins TRBV19 to TRBJ2-1; no definite D call. Germline values: CDR1 LNHDA, CDR2 SQIVND (reference sequence). V was pared by 0 bases and J by 7 bases, with 7 bases between. This CDR3 has 13 residues. CDR3 coding DNA: TGTGCCAGTAGTATAGACCCCGTGAATGAGCAGTTCTTC. It codes for CASSIDPVNEQFF.

This sequence joins TRBV14 and TRBJ1-1; D unresolved. Germline CDR1 reads SGHDN; CDR2 reads FVKESK. V dropped 1 base and J dropped 1 base, with 10 bases sitting between them. The CDR3 consists of 15 residues. This CDR3 reads CASSQVRFSNTEAFF. The DNA for the CDR3 is TGTGCCAGCAGCCAAGTCCGGTTTTCGAACACTGAAGCTTTCTTT.

The rearrangement uses TRBV5-1 and TRBJ1-1; D unclear. The CDR3 is made up of 15 amino acids. Trimming pared 2 bases from V and 1 base from J, leaving 12 bases between. Germline CDR1 reads SGHRS; CDR2 reads YFSETQ. CDR3: CASSFKSDTNTEAFF. CDR3 DNA sequence: TGCGCCAGCAGCTTCAAAAGCGATACGAACACTGAAGCTTTCTTT.

The J gene is TRBJ2-5, the V gene TRBV2, with 7 positions matching TRBD2. CDR1 is SNHLY and CDR2 is FYNNEI in the germline V gene. Trimming at V came to 7 bases and at J to 5 bases, leaving 7 bases not matched to a gene. The CDR3 extends over 13 amino acids. CDR3 residues: CASTRTSRETQYF. The CDR3 region has the DNA TGTGCCAGCACCCGGACTAGTCGGGAGACCCAGTACTTC.

This clone has only one observation. V usage is TRBV5-6 and J usage is TRBJ2-3, with TRBD1 as a possible D gene (5 bases). The V end was cut by 0 bases, the J end by 5 bases, with 13 bases between. This CDR3 spans 15 amino acids. Germline V gene lookup returns CDR1 SGHDT and CDR2 YYEEEE. The CDR3 loop reads CASSLGGEIRDTQYF. The CDR3 DNA follows: TGTGCCAGCAGCTTGGGGGGCGAGATTCGAGATACGCAGTATTTT.

This chain joins TRBV23-1 and TRBJ1-1; D unresolved. TRBV23-1 is an open reading frame, and its role is uncertain. This CDR3 has 13 residues. V was clipped by 6 bases and J by 4 bases, with 12 bases between them. This CDR3 is CASSGGKVTEAFF. CDR3 nucleotides: TGCGCCAGCAGCGGAGGGAAGGTCACTGAAGCTTTCTTT.

Remarks on this clone: An end of the junction does not agree with germline; a read error may underlie this. This chain joins TRBV7-9 and TRBJ2-1; 12 bases are a match to TRBD2. The germline V gene encodes CDR1 SEHNR and CDR2 FQNEAQ (reference sequence). The CDR3 is 16 residues long. For the CDR3, the DNA is TGTGCCAGCAGCTTACTAGCGGGAGGGCACAACAATGAGCAGCTCTTC. Translation: CASSLLAGGHNNEQLF.

This clone has only a few counts. J is TRBJ2-1 and V is TRBV6-1; TRBD2 agrees at 10 bases. V trimming: 5 bases; J trimming: 8 bases; junction bases outside the gene matches: 9. The CDR3 extends over 15 amino acids. Germline V gene sequence: CDR1 MNHNS, CDR2 SASEGT. CDR3 amino acids: CASSNGASGSYEQFF. CDR3 nucleotides: TGTGCCAGCAGTAATGGTGCTAGCGGGAGTTATGAGCAGTTCTTC.

The table lists this clone with a count of one. The chain combines TRBV7-3 with TRBJ2-5; 9 bases fit TRBD2. With 2 bases clipped from V and 4 bases from J, the junction kept 17 bases outside the gene matches. The CDR3 is 19 residues long. Germline V gene sequence: CDR1 SGHTA, CDR2 FQGTGA. CDR3 DNA: TGTGCCAGCAGCTTATACCCCGGGGGGGCGGGAGGGCCCGGAGAGACCCAGTACTTC. This translates into CASSLYPGGAGGPGETQYF.

This chain connects TRBV7-6 to TRBJ2-7; 7 bases agree with TRBD1. J was trimmed by 0 bases and V by 1 base; bases with no gene match: 3. CDR1 SGHVS and CDR2 FNYEAQ come from the germline V gene. The CDR3 length is 15 residues. CDR3 protein: CASSLETGSSYEQYF. The CDR3 bases are TGTGCCAGCAGCTTAGAGACAGGGAGCTCCTACGAGCAGTACTTC.

V usage is TRBV28 and J usage is TRBJ1-5; perhaps TRBD1 as D (5 bases). The CDR3 length is 14 residues. V lost 2 bases, J lost 5 bases, and 10 bases lay in between. Germline V lookup: CDR1 MDHEN, CDR2 SYDVKM. The CDR3 loop is CASSLGGVYQPQHF. The CDR3 coding sequence is TGTGCCAGCAGTTTAGGGGGGGTCTATCAGCCCCAGCATTTT.

The rearrangement uses TRBV12-5 and TRBJ1-2, with D hard to call. This CDR3 is 15 amino acids long. The V gene's germline CDR1 is LGHNT and CDR2 FRNRAP. V was pared by 8 bases and J by 3 bases, with 19 bases between. In DNA form, the CDR3 reads TGTGCTAGTTCAAGGCGGGTAAATATTGACTATGGCTACACCTTC. Protein product: CASSRRVNIDYGYTF.